This T cell receptor beta chain was sequenced during a study of T cells after yellow fever vaccination. The wider study: Libraries from low-cell-number fractions were prepared with the SMART-Seq v4 Ultra Low Input RNA kit.

A word on this clonotype: Its antigen is unidentified.

The CDR3 loop spans 16 amino acids. V was pared by 1 base and J by 5 bases, with 6 bases of the junction left unmatched. Germline V gene sequence: CDR1 LGHNA, CDR2 YSLEER. 5'RACE template switching generated TCR cDNA, adding a universal primer site and UMIs. TCRdb re-derived calls from the 5' RACE reads in MiXCR, one entry per CDR3 protein. The sample lists roughly 250,000 distinct CDR3 sequences; about an eighth were seen once. General study findings and limits: Most primary-vaccination clones recurred post-booster (around 95% CD4, 88% CD8). Repertoires sorted by FACS could include abundant clonotypes that are contaminants from the bulk population.

The sequenced sample was CD4+ T cells sorted from PBMCs, obtained 45 days after the yellow fever booster vaccination. The sequence was obtained from a man aged 30 to 45 who received the YFV17D yellow fever vaccine. The genes are TRBV4-3 and TRBJ2-3; 10 bases agree with TRBD2. The CDR3 is CASSQATSGTGDTQYF. The DNA for the CDR3 is TGCGCCAGCAGCCAAGCTACTAGCGGGACGGGAGATACGCAGTATTTT.